These 32 T cell receptor delta chains were sequenced from one sample in a study of gamma-delta chains in newborns, infants, children. With CATT, TCRdb re-called clones from the reads. The data contain more than 800 delta-chain clones, 0.75% to 1% of them singletons. Sequenced material: blood. The receptors derive from a child in good health.

A note on this clone: This likely came from a read error, as a far larger clone is one base away. V and J are TRDV2 and TRDJ1; TRDD3 matches at 8 bases. This CDR3 spans 17 amino acids. Trimming at V came to 5 bases and at J to 0 bases, leaving 13 bases not matched to a gene. The germline V gene encodes CDR1 GEAIGNYY and CDR2 EKD. CDR3: CACGPLQPWGNTDKLIF. The CDR3 region has the DNA TGTGCCTGTGGCCCCCTCCAACCCTGGGGGAACACCGATAAACTCATCTTT.

Concerning this clone itself: A far larger clone is off by one base, so a read error is likely. The same CDR3 arises from other DNA sequences in this sample as well. The chain is built from TRDV2 and TRDJ1; 13 nucleotides align to TRDD3. CDR3 length equals 19 residues. The germline gives CDR1 GEAIGNYY, CDR2 EKD. The V and J ends lost 0 bases and 4 bases, in that order; junction bases with no gene match: 13. The CDR3 region has the DNA TGTGCCTGTGACACCGTGGGGGTACTGGGGGATACGCGCATCGATAAACTCATCTTT. Its translation: CACDTVGVLGDTRIDKLIF.

V usage is TRDV2 and J usage is TRDJ1; 9 bases map to TRDD3. The germline V gene has CDR1 GEAIGNYY and CDR2 EKD. The CDR3 has 17 amino acids. The V segment lost 0 bases and the J segment 0 bases; nucleotides outside the gene matches: 7. The CDR3 loop reads CACDTLDRGIHTDKLIF. Written as DNA, the CDR3 is TGTGCCTGTGACACCCTAGACCGGGGGATACACACCGATAAACTCATCTTT.

Relative to its sample, this clone is hyperexpanded. Other DNA sequences in this sample translate to the same CDR3. The chain couples TRDV2 to TRDJ1; 10 nucleotides match TRDD3. CDR3 length: 15 residues. Germline V gene lookup returns CDR1 GEAIGNYY and CDR2 EKD. J gave up 0 bases and V 8 bases, and 8 bases lay outside the gene matches. CDR3 in amino acids: CALWRLGDYTDKLIF. The DNA for the CDR3 is TGTGCCTTATGGCGACTGGGGGATTACACCGATAAACTCATCTTT.

Regarding this clone: TCRdb's protein, taken from a much larger clone, differs from this DNA's translation at residue 10, likely owing to a read error; the protein displayed comes from the DNA. V usage is TRDV2 and J usage is TRDJ3, with 7 bases that match TRDD3. V lost 3 bases and J lost 2; bases outside the gene matches: 9. CDR1 and CDR2 (germline): GEAIGNYY, EKD. The CDR3 extends over 18 amino acids. The CDR3 nucleotides are TGTGCCTGTGACCTGTTGGGGGAGAGCCCCTGGGACACCCGACAGATGTTTTTC. Its protein product is CACDLLGESPWDTRQMFF.

This clone was observed a few times. A read error is the likely source, as a far larger clone sits one nucleotide away. This chain uses TRDV1 with TRDJ1; 7 nucleotides agree with TRDD3. V lost 4 bases, J lost 0 bases, and 32 bases stayed unmatched. Germline CDR1 reads TSWWSYY; CDR2 reads QGS. This CDR3 spans 24 amino acids. The CDR3, as DNA: TGTGCTCTTGGGGGACTACGGCCCGCGTCCGCTTTGTTGGGGGAGTTATTGTACACCGATAAACTCATCTTT. Residues: CALGGLRPASALLGELLYTDKLIF.

This clone rates as hyperexpanded. The same CDR3 arises from other DNA sequences in this sample as well. This rearrangement joins TRDV2 to TRDJ1; TRDD3 matches 8 bases. Trimming removed 2 bases from V and 0 bases from J; junction bases left unmatched: 7. The length of the CDR3 is 16 residues. Germline V CDR1 and CDR2: GEAIGNYY, EKD. Here the CDR3 DNA reads TGTGCCTGTGACATCCTGGGGGAGGCGTACACCGATAAACTCATCTTT. Amino acids: CACDILGEAYTDKLIF.

In regard to this clone: An end of the junction does not agree with germline; a read error may underlie this. This sequence joins TRDV2 and TRDJ1, with 13 bases lining up with TRDD3. The germline CDR1 and CDR2 sequences are GEAIGNYY and EKD. The CDR3 runs to 17 residues. The DNA for the CDR3 is TGTGCCCGTGCCACACTTACTGGGGGATACGCCGTGGATAAACTCACCTTT. Protein sequence: CARATLTGGYAVDKLTF.

Details on this clone: TCRdb shows a much larger clone's protein in place of this DNA's translation, and the two differ at residue 3, likely through a read error; the protein shown is translated from the DNA. J is TRDJ1 and V is TRDV2; 13 bases match TRDD3. The CDR3 runs to 19 residues. Per germline, CDR1 GEAIGNYY and CDR2 EKD. The CDR3 reads CARDNVLGDTPETTDKLIF. The CDR3 region has the DNA TGTGCCCGTGACAACGTACTGGGGGATACGCCGGAAACCACCGATAAACTCATCTTT.

For this clone: The protein recorded in TCRdb matches a much larger clone and deviates from this DNA's translation at residue 4, suggesting a read error; the protein here is obtained by translating the DNA. This sequence joins TRDV2 and TRDJ1; D uncertain. In germline, CDR1 is GEAIGNYY, CDR2 EKD. CDR3 length: 19 residues. V lost 5 bases and J lost 2, with 29 bases in between. The CDR3 DNA reads as TGTGCCTGTGGCCCCGTAACTCTAAAGAGGGACTCGGGGACCGATAAACTCATCTTT. It is translated as CACGPVTLKRDSGTDKLIF.

This clone was seen a few times. This likely came from a read error, as a far larger clone is one base away. Distinct nucleotide sequences in the sample also encode this CDR3. The chain links TRDV1 to TRDJ1; 8 bases match TRDD3. The CDR3 has 19 amino acids. V was pared by 3 bases and J by 4 bases, with 19 bases of the junction left unmatched. Germline V gene sequence: CDR1 TSWWSYY, CDR2 QGS. CDR3 loop: CALGEPNPLGGVYIDKLIF. DNA of the CDR3: TGTGCTCTTGGGGAGCCAAACCCACTGGGGGGTGTGTACATCGATAAACTCATCTTT.

A note on this clone: This DNA translates differently at residue 3 from the TCRdb protein, which is that of a much larger clone; a read error is likely, and the protein shown is the DNA's own translation. The V and J genes are TRDV2 and TRDJ3, with TRDD3 identical over 8 bases. CDR1 and CDR2 (germline): GEAIGNYY, EKD. This CDR3 is 19 amino acids long. This CDR3 is CARDTGGGFSSWDTRQMFF. CDR3 bases: TGTGCCCGTGACACCGGTGGGGGATTTAGCTCCTGGGACACCCGACAGATGTTTTTC.

This clone turned up a few times. A far bigger clonotype differs at one base, so this is likely a read error. The identical CDR3 is also encoded by other nucleotide sequences in the sample. The V gene is TRDV2, the J gene TRDJ1; 7 bases line up with TRDD3. From germline, CDR1 is GEAIGNYY and CDR2 EKD. The trim removed 7 bases at V and 1 base at J, leaving 14 bases unmatched. CDR3 size: 16 residues. The CDR3 DNA reads as TGTGCCTGCGACCCTCTCGGGGATATAACCACCGATAAACTCATCTTT. Its translation: CACDPLGDITTDKLIF.

Worth noting for this clone: A read error is likely here: a far larger clone is one base away. V is TRDV1 and J is TRDJ1, with 9 bases lining up with TRDD2. Germline loops: CDR1 TSWWSYY, CDR2 QGS. The CDR3 is 21 residues long. The V and J ends lost 3 bases and 5 bases, in that order; junction bases with no gene match: 25. CDR3 residues: CALGEMPFLLFTTGRRDKLIF. The DNA for the CDR3 is TGTGCTCTTGGGGAGATGCCCTTCCTACTTTTTACTACCGGGCGGCGTGATAAACTCATCTTT.

This clone has only a few counts. Translating this DNA gives a protein that differs at residue 14 from the TCRdb one, which belongs to a much larger clone; a read error is likely, and the protein shown is this translation. The chain employs TRDV2 and TRDJ1, with D possibly being TRDD3 (5 bases). The CDR3 sequence is 16 residues long. Germline CDR1 is GEAIGNYY and CDR2 is EKD. This CDR3 is CACDTVGEPYTDKIIF. CDR3 sequence (DNA): TGTGCCTGTGACACCGTAGGGGAGCCGTACACCGATAAAATCATCTTT.

To note about this clone: It may be a read error: a sequence one base away is much more abundant. V and J are TRDV2 and TRDJ1; 9 nucleotides match TRDD3. With 5 bases clipped from V and 1 base from J, the junction kept 10 bases outside the gene matches. This CDR3 contains 16 residues. Germline V gene lookup returns CDR1 GEAIGNYY and CDR2 EKD. The CDR3 DNA sequence: TGTGCCTGTGGCACATCCTGGGGGATTACCACCGATAAACTCATCTTT. This encodes CACGTSWGITTDKLIF.

This clone was seen more than once but under ten times. A single base is all that separates this from a far larger clone, so a read error is likely. The sample holds other DNA sequences that translate to the same CDR3. The chain has TRDV1 and TRDJ1, with 8 bases lining up with TRDD3. The V gene's germline CDR1 is TSWWSYY and CDR2 QGS. V gave up 0 bases and J gave up 5 bases; unmatched junction bases: 23. The CDR3 runs 21 residues. The CDR3 here is CALGELSLPSYWGDAEDKLIF. The DNA of the CDR3 is TGTGCTCTTGGGGAACTCAGCCTCCCCTCATACTGGGGGGATGCTGAAGATAAACTCATCTTT.

This clone was seen only a few times. This DNA translates differently at residue 8 from the TCRdb protein, which is that of a much larger clone; a read error is likely, and the protein shown is the DNA's own translation. The chain combines TRDV1 with TRDJ1; possible D gene TRDD2, 7 bases. V lost 3 bases and J lost 0, with 26 bases in between. This CDR3 has 20 residues. CDR1 is TSWWSYY, CDR2 QGS, per germline. Here the CDR3 DNA reads TGTGCTCTTGGGGACCTTCCTGCGGGGGTGGTACTGGGCTACACCGATAAACTCATCTTT. This sequence encodes CALGDLPAGVVLGYTDKLIF.

About this clone itself: Given a much more abundant clone one base away, this may be a read error. The same CDR3 arises from other DNA sequences in this sample as well. The gene calls are TRDV2 and TRDJ1; 8 bases match TRDD3. After removal of 1 base from V and 0 bases from J, the junction contained 15 bases not matched to a gene. The germline V gene encodes CDR1 GEAIGNYY and CDR2 EKD. The length of the CDR3 is 19 residues. The CDR3 loop is CACDTLPSRGYRDTDKLIF. As DNA, the CDR3 is TGTGCCTGTGACACGCTCCCCAGTAGGGGATACAGGGACACCGATAAACTCATCTTT.

The genes are TRDV2 and TRDJ1; 11 bases agree with TRDD3. Trimming took 1 base from V and 3 from J; bases not matched to a gene: 15. Germline assignment: CDR1 GEAIGNYY and CDR2 EKD. This CDR3 is built from 19 residues. The CDR3 DNA reads TGTGCCTGTGACACATTACTATCCAGGGCTGGGGGATACTCCGATAAACTCATCTTT. Translating gives CACDTLLSRAGGYSDKLIF.

Details on this clone: A far larger clone is just one base off, so this is likely a read error. Other DNA sequences from this sample encode an identical CDR3 as well. The chain combines TRDV2 with TRDJ1; no firm D call. The germline CDR1 and CDR2 sequences are GEAIGNYY and EKD. The CDR3 has 17 residues. CDR3 region: CACDTVAGPKYTDKLIF. The CDR3 region has the DNA TGTGCCTGTGACACCGTGGCGGGGCCTAAGTACACCGATAAACTTATCTTT.

This clone showed up just a few times. This likely traces to a read error, being one base from a far larger clone. The chain has TRDV2 and TRDJ1, with D possibly being TRDD3 (5 bases). This CDR3 contains 13 residues. Germline values: CDR1 GEAIGNYY, CDR2 EKD. Trimming shortened V by 4 bases and J by 6 bases, and 14 bases separated the two germline ends. CDR3: CACERIGANKLIF. In DNA, the CDR3 is TGTGCCTGTGAGCGGATTGGGGCCAATAAACTCATCTTT.

As regards this clone: This DNA translates differently at residue 6 from the TCRdb protein, which is that of a much larger clone; a read error is likely, and the protein shown is the DNA's own translation. The chain has TRDV1 and TRDJ1; 13 bases match TRDD3. The CDR3 spans 20 residues. The germline CDR1 and CDR2 sequences are TSWWSYY and QGS. Trimming cost V 1 base and J 10 bases; bases outside gene matches: 21. The CDR3 DNA reads as TGTGCTCTTGGGGAACCTCTCCCTCCCCCAAACTGGGGGATACGCGGTAGACTCATCTTT. It codes for CALGEPLPPPNWGIRGRLIF.

Regarding this clone: The amino acid sequence in TCRdb belongs to a much larger clone and departs from this DNA's translation at residue 18, likely a sequencing read error; the sequence shown is translated from the DNA. The chain uses TRDV2 and TRDJ1; 7 positions agree with TRDD3. CDR1 and CDR2 from the germline V gene are GEAIGNYY and EKD. The CDR3 consists of 19 residues. The CDR3 region has the DNA TGTGCCTGTGACACCCCTTATACTGGGGCCTCGAAGAACACCGATAAACTCACCTTT. This sequence encodes CACDTPYTGASKNTDKLTF.

To note about this clone: The protein held in TCRdb is that of a much larger clone and does not match this DNA's translation at residue 10, likely because of a read error; the protein shown is translated from the DNA. The rearrangement links TRDV2 to TRDJ1, with TRDD3 identical over 8 bases. Germline CDR1 and CDR2: GEAIGNYY and EKD. After removal of 0 bases from V and 3 bases from J, the junction contained 17 bases not matched to a gene. The CDR3 is made up of 19 amino acids. The CDR3 DNA sequence: TGTGCCTGTGACACCGTGCTGGGGGAGTCGAGCATACACTCCGATAAACTCATCTTT. As protein: CACDTVLGESSIHSDKLIF.

This clone has only a few counts. A far larger clone is just one base off, so this is likely a read error. This specimen includes other DNA sequences encoding the same CDR3. The chain is built from TRDV2 and TRDJ1, with 10 positions matching TRDD3. Germline CDR1 GEAIGNYY, CDR2 EKD. This CDR3 region has 20 residues. Losses at the gene ends were 0 bases for V and 0 bases for J; bases not matched to a gene: 15. The CDR3 loop is CACDTVTGGSSSGDTDKLIF. CDR3 sequence (DNA): TGTGCCTGTGACACCGTTACTGGGGGATCCTCGTCGGGGGACACCGATAAACTCATCTTT.

On this clone: The translation of this DNA and the TCRdb protein of a much larger clone differ at residue 11, probably owing to a read error; the protein shown here is translated from the DNA. The J gene is TRDJ1, the V gene TRDV2; unclear D gene. Germline V gives CDR1 GEAIGNYY, CDR2 EKD. This CDR3 has 15 residues. The CDR3 reads CACDPLLDSTAKLIF. The CDR3 coding sequence is TGTGCCTGTGACCCTCTCCTGGACTCCACCGCTAAACTCATCTTT.

Details on this clone: Only one base separates this from a far larger clonotype, so it likely reflects a read error. This rearrangement joins TRDV2 to TRDJ1, with 7 bases identical to TRDD3. The CDR3 is made up of 17 amino acids. Germline loops: CDR1 GEAIGNYY, CDR2 EKD. After removal of 0 bases from V and 1 base from J, the junction contained 10 bases not matched to a gene. CDR3 nucleotide sequence: TGTGCCTGTGACACCGTAGGGGGATTTATGTGCACCGATAAACTCATCTTT. As protein: CACDTVGGFMCTDKLIF.

This clone is medium-sized in the sample. J is TRDJ1 and V is TRDV1; 9 bases map to TRDD3. The V segment lost 5 bases and the J segment 0 bases; nucleotides outside the gene matches: 25. The CDR3 sequence is 22 residues long. Looked up from germline, CDR1 is TSWWSYY and CDR2 is QGS. The CDR3 here is CALGLGVPPNWGTRSYTDKLIF. The DNA of the CDR3 is TGTGCTCTTGGGCTAGGGGTACCCCCGAACTGGGGGACCCGATCGTACACCGATAAACTCATCTTT.

With regard to this clone: This DNA's translation and the protein TCRdb lists, from a much larger clone, do not match at residue 5, likely due to a read error; the protein shown is translated from the DNA. The chain joins TRDV2 to TRDJ1; 9 bases map to TRDD3. This CDR3 region has 18 residues. Germline loops: CDR1 GEAIGNYY, CDR2 EKD. Trimming cost V 3 bases and J 3 bases; bases outside gene matches: 16. For the CDR3, the DNA is TGTGCCTGTGACGGCCTTTCAGGGGCTGGGGGATCCGCCGATAAACTCATCTTT. Residues: CACDGLSGAGGSADKLIF.

This clone is labeled as hyperexpanded. Other DNA sequences in the sample encode the same CDR3. J is TRDJ1 and V is TRDV2; the match to TRDD3 covers 9 bases. Germline CDR1 is GEAIGNYY and CDR2 is EKD. Trimming took 3 bases from V and 0 from J; bases not matched to a gene: 7. The CDR3 spans 16 residues. The DNA for the CDR3 is TGTGCCTGTGACCCACTGGGGGACCTAAACACCGATAAACTCATCTTT. This encodes CACDPLGDLNTDKLIF.

The sample holds a few counts of this clone. TCRdb has a much larger clone's protein, which differs at residue 11 from the translation of this DNA, likely because of a read error; what is shown is the protein translated from the DNA. The chain joins TRDV2 to TRDJ1; tentatively, D is TRDD2 or TRDD3 (5 bases each). CDR1 is GEAIGNYY, CDR2 EKD, per germline. CDR3 length: 19 amino acids. V lost 1 base and J lost 0, with 23 bases in between. The CDR3 coding sequence is TGTGCCTGTGACACGCTTCCCAGTAGGGGACACAGGGACACCGATAAACTCATCTTT. Translation: CACDTLPSRGHRDTDKLIF.